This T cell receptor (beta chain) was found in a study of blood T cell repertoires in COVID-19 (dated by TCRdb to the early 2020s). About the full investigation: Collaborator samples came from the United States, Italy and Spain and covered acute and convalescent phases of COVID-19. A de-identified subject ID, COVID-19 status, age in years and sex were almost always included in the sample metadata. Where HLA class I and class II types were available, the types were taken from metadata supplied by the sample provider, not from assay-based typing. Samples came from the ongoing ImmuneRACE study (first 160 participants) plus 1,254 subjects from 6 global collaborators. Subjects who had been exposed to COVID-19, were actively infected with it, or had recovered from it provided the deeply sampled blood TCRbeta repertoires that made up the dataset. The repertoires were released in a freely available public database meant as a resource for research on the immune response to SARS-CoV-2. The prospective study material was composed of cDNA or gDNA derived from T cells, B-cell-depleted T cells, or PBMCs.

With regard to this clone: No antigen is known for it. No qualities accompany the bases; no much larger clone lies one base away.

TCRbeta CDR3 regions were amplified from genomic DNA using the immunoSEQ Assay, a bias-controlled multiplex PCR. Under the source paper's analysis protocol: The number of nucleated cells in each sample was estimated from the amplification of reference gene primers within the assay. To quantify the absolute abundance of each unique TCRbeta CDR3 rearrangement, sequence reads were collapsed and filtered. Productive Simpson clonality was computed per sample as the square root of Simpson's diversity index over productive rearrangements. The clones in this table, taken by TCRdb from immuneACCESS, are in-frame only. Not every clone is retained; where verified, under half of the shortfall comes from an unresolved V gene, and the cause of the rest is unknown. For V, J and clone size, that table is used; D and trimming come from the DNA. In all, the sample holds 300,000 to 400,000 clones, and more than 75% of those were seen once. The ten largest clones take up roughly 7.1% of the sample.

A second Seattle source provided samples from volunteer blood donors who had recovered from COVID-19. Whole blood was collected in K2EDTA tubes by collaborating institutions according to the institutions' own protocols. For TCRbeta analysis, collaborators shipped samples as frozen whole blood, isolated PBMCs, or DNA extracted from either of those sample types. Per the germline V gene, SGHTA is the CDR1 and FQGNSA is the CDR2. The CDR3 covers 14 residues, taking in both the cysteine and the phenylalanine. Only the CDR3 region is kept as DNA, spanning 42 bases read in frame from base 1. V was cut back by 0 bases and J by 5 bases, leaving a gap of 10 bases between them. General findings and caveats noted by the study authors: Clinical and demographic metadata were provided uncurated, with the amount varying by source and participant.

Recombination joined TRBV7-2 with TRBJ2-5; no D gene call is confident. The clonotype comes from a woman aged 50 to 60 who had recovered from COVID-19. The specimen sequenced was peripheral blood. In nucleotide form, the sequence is TGTGCCAGCAGCTTAGCTTTCGGTCGGGAGACCCAGTACTTC. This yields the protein CASSLAFGRETQYF.